The 10 T cell receptor beta chains below come from one sample, sequenced in a study of PD-L1 blockade in urothelial cancer. TCRdb's copy holds only in-frame clones and misses some; the assay was immunoSEQ multiplex PCR. The table shows roughly 40,000 clones, with about 88% occurring only once. Regarding time point: pretreatment peripheral blood. Sequenced material: PBMCs, taken around atezolizumab (anti-PD-L1) treatment. The source of these receptors is a donor at least 40 years old with urothelial cancer.

The chain employs TRBV28 and TRBJ2-7; the match to TRBD1 covers 9 bases. Per germline, CDR1 MDHEN and CDR2 SYDVKM. The V gene end was trimmed by 7 bases and the J gene end by 2 bases; junction bases not matched to a gene: 6. This CDR3 region has 14 residues. The CDR3 coding sequence is TGTGCCAGCACCCGAGGGACAGGGACCTACGAGCAGTACTTC. Translated: CASTRGTGTYEQYF.

The chain uses TRBV6-4 and TRBJ2-3; TRBD2 aligns across 7 bases. CDR1 and CDR2 from the germline V gene are MRHNA and SNTAGT. Losses at the gene ends were 3 bases for V and 0 bases for J; bases not matched to a gene: 3. CDR3 length: 15 amino acids. The CDR3 nucleotides read TGTGCCAGCAGTGAGGGTAGCGGGAGCACAGATACGCAGTATTTT. It encodes CASSEGSGSTDTQYF.

The rearrangement joins TRBV25-1 to TRBJ2-7, with a weak D call TRBD1 (6 bases). V lost 5 bases to trimming and J lost 3 bases, with 11 bases between them. CDR1 and CDR2 (germline): MGHDK, SYGVNS. The CDR3 sequence is 13 residues long. The CDR3 DNA reads TGTGCCAGCAGTTTTGCAGGGGTCTACGAGCAGTACTTC. Translating gives CASSFAGVYEQYF.

The chain carries TRBV28 and TRBJ1-4; D is perhaps TRBD1 (5 bases). Trimming took off 6 bases at V and 8 bases at J, with 25 bases between the two ends. CDR1 and CDR2 (germline): MDHEN, SYDVKM. The CDR3 contains 17 residues. The CDR3 nucleotides are TGTGCCAGCAGGACCCAAATACGCGGGGCTAGGGGCGAAAAACTGTTTTTT. This encodes CASRTQIRGARGEKLFF. Supplemented by reference TRBV28 and TRBJ1-4, the full variable domain reads DVKVTQSSRYLVKRTGEKVFLECVQDMDHENMFWYRQDPGLGLRLIYFSYDVKMKEKGDIPEGYSVSREKKERFSLILESASTNQTSMYLCASRTQIRGARGEKLFFGSGTQLSVL.

The J gene is TRBJ2-1, the V gene TRBV7-2; possible D gene TRBD1, 7 bases. The CDR3 sequence is 17 residues long. Germline CDR1 is SGHTA and CDR2 is FQGNSA. The V end was cut by 1 base, the J end by 12 bases, with 25 bases between. The CDR3 DNA follows: TGTGCCAGCAGCTTAGTTCCGGGTCGGGCGCGGGACAGCGGGCAGTTCTTC. Its translation: CASSLVPGRARDSGQFF.

This clone showed up just a few times. V usage is TRBV7-9 and J usage is TRBJ2-1; 9 positions agree with TRBD2. Germline assignment: CDR1 SEHNR and CDR2 FQNEAQ (reference sequence). Losses at the gene ends were 7 bases for V and 10 bases for J; bases not matched to a gene: 17. The CDR3 has 16 residues. For the CDR3, the DNA is TGTGCCAGCACCCCTTTCGGCGGTAGCGGGAGAAAAGAGCAGTTCTTC. It encodes CASTPFGGSGRKEQFF.

The V gene is TRBV11-2, the J gene TRBJ2-3; 7 positions agree with TRBD2. Germline CDR1 and CDR2: SGHAT and FQNNGV. CDR3 size: 15 residues. V shed 4 bases, J shed 5 bases, and the junction held 9 bases outside the gene matches. The CDR3 protein is CASSSRLAIGDTQYF. CDR3 bases: TGTGCCAGCAGCTCCCGACTAGCCATTGGAGATACGCAGTATTTT.

The chain recombines TRBV7-3 with TRBJ2-3; TRBD2 might be the D (5 bases). Germline lookup yields CDR1 SGHTA and CDR2 FQGTGA. Trimming removed 5 bases from V and 6 bases from J, with 12 bases in between. This CDR3 has 13 residues. The CDR3 loop reads CASSLLRGDTQYF. In nucleotides, the CDR3 is TGTGCCAGCAGCCTCCTACGCGGGGATACGCAGTATTTT.

The chain carries TRBV10-3 and TRBJ1-1, with TRBD1 matching over 7 bases. Trimming removed 6 bases from V and 8 bases from J; junction bases left unmatched: 6. CDR3 size: 12 residues. Germline V gene sequence: CDR1 ENHRY, CDR2 SYGVKD. The CDR3 DNA reads as TGTGCCATCAGCGCCCAGGGGGGAGAAGCTTTCTTT. Encoded protein: CAISAQGGEAFF.

As DNA, the CDR3 is TGTGCCAGCAGTTACGGGAGACCCAGCTCCTACAATGAGCAGTTCTTC. It encodes CASSYGRPSSYNEQFF. The rearrangement links TRBV6-6 to TRBJ2-1, with a weak D call TRBD2 (5 bases). CDR3 length: 16 residues. V lost 2 bases and J 0 bases, leaving 11 bases between the germline ends. Per germline, CDR1 MNHNY and CDR2 SVGAGI (reference sequence).